Here is one T cell receptor (beta chain) with its context. Antigen specificity is unknown. TCRdb re-called the RT-PCR reads with MiXCR, one entry per CDR3 protein. Of roughly 780,000 distinct CDR3 sequences in the sample, less than 20% were seen once. This sample was taken from a study of response to subunit inactivated influenza vaccine. Study outcomes and limitations: There was a suggestion from the authors that each seasonal influenza vaccination recruits few new T cells.

The sequenced sample was PBMCs from blood, obtained roughly 5 days after vaccination. This TCR derives from a man aged 50 or older who received an inactivated influenza vaccine.

The chain's CDR3 is CASSLWPLNSGEQYF. DNA for the CDR3: TGTGCCAGCAGTTTATGGCCCCTGAACAGTGGCGAGCAGTACTTC. J is TRBJ2-7 and V is TRBV27; no clear D. Trimming stripped 1 base from V and 6 bases from J, with 16 bases between. This CDR3 region has 15 residues. Per germline, CDR1 MNHEY and CDR2 SMNVEV (reference sequence).